Below, 17 T cell receptor beta chains from the same sample are listed, as sequenced in a study of early T cells in non-severe SARS-CoV-2 infection. TCRdb reanalysed the 5' RACE reads using MiXCR and keeps one entry per CDR3 protein. Counted here are 65,000 to 80,000 distinct CDR3 sequences, roughly 12% occurring once; the ten biggest clones make up 1.1%. Sequences were obtained from whole blood. The source of these receptors is an adult who was a healthcare worker with PCR-confirmed SARS-CoV-2 infection or an uninfected control (not recorded which).

This clonotype has ten or more counts. The rearrangement uses TRBV7-8 and TRBJ2-1, with a weak D call TRBD2 (7 bases). This CDR3 contains 14 residues. The V gene lost 2 bases and the J gene lost 8 bases, with 13 bases spanning the gap. Germline assignment: CDR1 SGHVS and CDR2 FQNEAQ. The CDR3: CASSLRGGSDEQFF. The CDR3 DNA is TGTGCCAGCAGCTTAAGGGGGGGCAGCGATGAGCAGTTCTTC.

The genes are TRBV7-2 and TRBJ2-5; D possibly matches TRBD1 or TRBD2 (5 bases each). The CDR3 has 15 residues. The V and J ends lost 7 bases and 7 bases respectively, with 22 bases between them. Germline V gene lookup returns CDR1 SGHTA and CDR2 FQGNSA. The CDR3 sequence: CASTSNPGPPGTQYF. CDR3 DNA: TGTGCCAGCACCTCAAACCCGGGGCCGCCGGGGACCCAGTACTTC.

The chain recombines TRBV7-9 with TRBJ2-7; 11 nucleotides align to TRBD1. Germline loops: CDR1 SEHNR, CDR2 FQNEAQ (reference sequence). The CDR3 contains 16 residues. V shed 4 bases, J shed 4 bases, and the junction held 9 bases outside the gene matches. The CDR3: CASSYRTGGSLYEQYF. The CDR3 DNA follows: TGTGCCAGCAGCTACCGGACAGGGGGCTCTTTGTACGAGCAGTACTTC.

In this sample, this clonotype turned up a few times. V gene TRBV5-5 combines with J gene TRBJ1-1; D not certain. Germline V gene lookup returns CDR1 SGHKS and CDR2 YYEKEE (reference sequence). V was shortened by 1 base and J by 2 bases, with 12 bases between the two germline ends. CDR3 size: 15 residues. CDR3: CASSLSGVINTEAFF. The DNA of the CDR3 is TGTGCCAGCAGCTTGTCCGGGGTCATAAACACTGAAGCTTTCTTT.

This clonotype came up a few times. The chain recombines TRBV7-6 with TRBJ2-3; 13 nucleotides line up with TRBD2. V lost 5 bases, J lost 5 bases, and 7 bases stayed unmatched. The CDR3 runs to 16 residues. CDR1 SGHVS and CDR2 FNYEAQ come from the germline V gene. CDR3 coding DNA: TGTGCCAGCAGCCTAGGACTAGCGGGGGTTGGAGATACGCAGTATTTT. It is translated as CASSLGLAGVGDTQYF.

Written as DNA, the CDR3 is TGTGCCAGCAGTTCCCCCGGGACAGCCCAAGAGACCCAGTACTTC. Protein: CASSSPGTAQETQYF. This rearrangement joins TRBV28 to TRBJ2-5, with 7 bases that match TRBD1. CDR3 length: 15 amino acids. The V gene end was trimmed by 4 bases and the J gene end by 1 base; junction bases not matched to a gene: 6. Per the germline V gene, CDR1 is MDHEN and CDR2 is SYDVKM.

Ten or more counts support this clonotype. The V gene is TRBV5-1, the J gene TRBJ2-2, with D possibly being TRBD2 (5 bases). Trimming took off 1 base at V and 4 bases at J, with 14 bases between the two ends. The CDR3 length is 16 residues. Germline values: CDR1 SGHRS, CDR2 YFSETQ. The CDR3 here is CASSLLEVRITGELFF. Here the CDR3 DNA reads TGCGCCAGCAGCTTGTTGGAGGTCCGCATCACCGGGGAGCTGTTTTTT.

The genes are TRBV29-1 and TRBJ1-5; D remains unclear. This CDR3 comprises 13 residues. CDR1 is SQVTM, CDR2 ANQGSEA, per germline. V lost 4 bases and J lost 6, with 13 bases in between. The CDR3 spells CSVVPGPGQPQHF. CDR3 coding DNA: TGCAGCGTTGTCCCAGGTCCGGGTCAGCCCCAGCATTTT.

This clonotype was counted at least ten times. A read error may produce the germline difference seen at one junction end. This CDR3 is CASSPAGVTKNIQYF. Here the CDR3 DNA reads TGTGCCAGTTCACCGGCAGGGGTGACCAAAAACATTCAGTACTTC. V usage is TRBV18 and J usage is TRBJ2-4; D might be TRBD1 (6 bases). The CDR3 is 15 residues long. Per the germline V gene, CDR1 is KGHSH and CDR2 is LQKENI.

This clonotype was seen ten or more times. The chain uses TRBV6-6 and TRBJ2-4; TRBD1 matches at 12 bases. The CDR3 is 14 residues long. V was pared by 10 bases and J by 6 bases, with 7 bases of the junction left unmatched. Germline V lookup: CDR1 MNHNY, CDR2 SVGAGI (reference sequence). The CDR3 region has the DNA TGTGCCACCTCCGGGACAGGGGGCGGAAACATTCAGTACTTC. Residues: CATSGTGGGNIQYF.

This clonotype was detected only a few times. This chain links TRBV6-2 or TRBV6-3 with TRBJ2-7; a weak D match, TRBD2 (6 bases). This CDR3 has 13 residues. V shed 0 bases and J shed 6 bases, with 9 bases lying between them. The germline V gene has CDR1 MNHEY and CDR2 SVGEGT. Here the CDR3 reads CASSYSFGSEQYF. CDR3 DNA sequence: TGTGCCAGCAGTTACTCTTTCGGGAGCGAGCAGTACTTC.

This clonotype was counted between two and nine times. The chain recombines TRBV9 with TRBJ2-7; D not resolved. This CDR3 has 13 amino acids. Deletions cut 0 bases from V and 3 bases from J, with 7 bases between. Germline CDR1 is SGDLS and CDR2 is YYNGEE. The CDR3, as DNA: TGTGCCAGCAGCGTAGGTCACAACTACGAGCAGTACTTC. This encodes CASSVGHNYEQYF.

V usage is TRBV27 and J usage is TRBJ1-1; D perhaps matches TRBD1 (5 bases). There are 16 residues in the CDR3. Germline V gene sequence: CDR1 MNHEY, CDR2 SMNVEV (reference sequence). Trimming removed 5 bases from V and 5 bases from J, with 21 bases in between. CDR3 DNA: TGTGCCAGCAGTCCAGCCCCCTCCTCGGGGCGAACTGAAGCTTTCTTT. It yields the protein CASSPAPSSGRTEAFF.

This clonotype was detected many times. V and J are TRBV27 and TRBJ2-1; no definite D call. The ends were cut back, 2 bases at V and 2 bases at J, with 4 bases in the middle. The V gene's germline CDR1 is MNHEY and CDR2 SMNVEV (reference sequence). The CDR3 sequence is 13 residues long. CDR3 region: CASSLNPYNEQFF. CDR3 sequence (DNA): TGTGCCAGCAGTTTAAATCCCTACAATGAGCAGTTCTTC.

This clonotype was seen ten or more times. This chain uses TRBV6-6 with TRBJ1-1; D unresolved. The CDR3 is 13 amino acids. Germline CDR1 MNHNY, CDR2 SVGAGI (reference sequence). V was trimmed by 4 bases and J by 0 bases, leaving 6 bases between them. CDR3 sequence reads: CASSSLLNTEAFF. CDR3 nucleotide sequence: TGTGCCAGCAGTTCATTACTGAACACTGAAGCTTTCTTT.

This clonotype was seen a few times. The CDR3 spells CATRREGTDTQYF. The CDR3 DNA is TGTGCGACGCGGCGGGAGGGCACAGATACGCAGTATTTT. The V call is TRBV6-5, the J call TRBJ2-3; TRBD2 matches 8 bases. Germline V lookup: CDR1 MNHEY, CDR2 SVGAGI. There are 13 residues in the CDR3.

This clonotype has only a few counts. This sequence joins TRBV9 and TRBJ2-3; no clear D gene. V lost 0 bases to trimming and J lost 5 bases, with 1 base between them. This CDR3 has 11 residues. The V gene's germline CDR1 is SGDLS and CDR2 YYNGEE. The CDR3: CASSVGDTQYF. CDR3 bases: TGTGCCAGCAGCGTAGGAGATACGCAGTATTTT.